The rows below give T cell receptor beta chains drawn from one sample of a study of beta chain features in type 1 diabetes. Measured with immunoSEQ multiplex PCR; TCRdb has only the in-frame clones, and not every one. The data hold about 470,000 clones, with 30% observed a single time. Source material: naive CD4+ T cells from blood. These receptors all come from a man aged 18 to 30 in good health. The CDR3 runs from the conserved cysteine through the conserved F or W. The order of the fields is clone size, J gene, D gene, CDR3 length, V gene, CDR3 DNA, CDR3 protein. D genes are given only for firm matches. Size tells how often a clone was seen (once, few, many) or the class of an expanded clone, and some rows leave it out.

size: few; J: TRBJ2-7; D: .; length: 15; V: TRBV19; DNA: TGTGCCAGTCAGTGGCGGACTGGCCCTTCCTACGAGCAGTACTTC; CDR3: CASQWRTGPSYEQYF
size: .; J: TRBJ2-5; D: .; length: 15; V: TRBV6-1; DNA: TGTGCCAGCAGTGAAGTATCTTTCGTCAAGGAGACCCAGTACTTC; CDR3: CASSEVSFVKETQYF
size: few; J: TRBJ2-1; D: .; length: 12; V: TRBV10-3; DNA: TGTGCCATCCGGGGATTGGGGAATGAGCAGTTCTTC; CDR3: CAIRGLGNEQFF
size: .; J: TRBJ2-7; D: .; length: 13; V: TRBV6-1; DNA: TGTGCCAGCAATGCGGTGGGCGGCTACGAGCAGTACTTC; CDR3: CASNAVGGYEQYF
size: once; J: TRBJ2-7; D: .; length: 11; V: TRBV6-5; DNA: TGTGCCAGCAGTACCCACTACGAGCAGTACTTC; CDR3: CASSTHYEQYF
size: few; J: TRBJ1-5; D: TRBD1; length: 15; V: TRBV19; DNA: TGTGCCAGTAGTATGAGGTCAGGGGGCAGTCAGCCCCAGCATTTT; CDR3: CASSMRSGGSQPQHF
size: once; J: TRBJ1-1; D: .; length: 11; V: TRBV28; DNA: TGTGCCAGCAGGCAGGAGGGGAAAGCTTTCTTT; CDR3: CASRQEGKAFF
size: few; J: TRBJ2-7; D: .; length: 11; V: TRBV30; DNA: TGTGCCTGGACAGGGGCCTACGAGCAGTACTTC; CDR3: CAWTGAYEQYF
size: few; J: TRBJ2-7; D: .; length: 11; V: TRBV2; DNA: TGTGCCAGCAGCGCACAGGACGAGCAGTACTTC; CDR3: CASSAQDEQYF
size: .; J: TRBJ1-3; D: .; length: 13; V: TRBV30; DNA: TGTGCCTGGACAGATACCTCTGGAAACACCATATATTTT; CDR3: CAWTDTSGNTIYF
size: .; J: TRBJ1-1; D: .; length: 11; V: TRBV19; DNA: TGTGCCAGTGTCCAAGACAGAGAAGCTTTCTTT; CDR3: CASVQDREAFF
size: .; J: TRBJ2-3; D: TRBD2; length: 15; V: TRBV6-6; DNA: TGTGCCAGCAGTCTTCTAGCGGGGAGAGGAGATACGCAGTATTTT; CDR3: CASSLLAGRGDTQYF
size: .; J: TRBJ2-7; D: .; length: 15; V: TRBV7-2; DNA: TGTGCCAGCAGCTTGGACAGAGGGACATCCTACGAGCAGTACTTC; CDR3: CASSLDRGTSYEQYF
size: few; J: TRBJ2-7; D: TRBD1; length: 13; V: TRBV30; DNA: TGTGCCTGGAGTCCGGACAGGCTTTACGAGCAGTACTTC; CDR3: CAWSPDRLYEQYF
size: few; J: TRBJ1-1; D: .; length: 14; V: TRBV18; DNA: TGTGCCAGCTCCCAGGTGGGGGGAAACACTGAAGCTTTCTTT; CDR3: CASSQVGGNTEAFF
size: few; J: TRBJ1-2; D: .; length: 11; V: TRBV30; DNA: TGTGCCTGGACAGCTAACTATGGCTACACCTTC; CDR3: CAWTANYGYTF
size: .; J: TRBJ2-7; D: TRBD2; length: 16; V: TRBV7-9; DNA: TGTGCCAGCAGCCGACTAGCGGGACCCTACTATTACGAGCAGTACTTC; CDR3: CASSRLAGPYYYEQYF
size: few; J: TRBJ2-6; D: .; length: 16; V: TRBV6-1; DNA: TGTGCCAGCAGTGAAGCGTGGGGGACTGGGGCCAACGTCCTGACTTTC; CDR3: CASSEAWGTGANVLTF
size: .; J: TRBJ2-1; D: TRBD1; length: 15; V: TRBV7-9; DNA: TGTGCCAGCAGCTTAGAGGGACAGGGGTACAATGAGCAGTTCTTC; CDR3: CASSLEGQGYNEQFF
size: .; J: TRBJ2-7; D: TRBD1; length: 14; V: TRBV29-1; DNA: TGCAGCGTTGCCAAGGGACAGGGCTCCTACGAGCAGTACTTC; CDR3: CSVAKGQGSYEQYF
size: few; J: TRBJ1-5; D: .; length: 14; V: TRBV30; DNA: TGTGCCTGGAGTGTCCCCAGGGGCAGACAGCCCCAGCATTTT; CDR3: CAWSVPRGRQPQHF
size: .; J: TRBJ2-1; D: .; length: 16; V: TRBV4-3; DNA: TGCGCCAGCAGCCCCAGAACAGGGTACCTTTACAATGAGCAGTTCTTC; CDR3: CASSPRTGYLYNEQFF
size: few; J: TRBJ2-2; D: .; length: 15; V: TRBV30; DNA: TGTGCCTGGAGTGTACTCGCCGTTAACACCGGGGAGCTGTTTTTT; CDR3: CAWSVLAVNTGELFF
size: .; J: TRBJ1-2; D: .; length: 14; V: TRBV15; DNA: TGTGCCACCAGCAGAGATCTTACGGACTATGGCTACACCTTC; CDR3: CATSRDLTDYGYTF
size: .; J: TRBJ2-1; D: TRBD1; length: 14; V: TRBV7-9; DNA: TGTGCCAGCAGCTTTTGGGACAGGGTGTCGGTGCAGTTCTTC; CDR3: CASSFWDRVSVQFF
size: .; J: TRBJ2-3; D: .; length: 12; V: TRBV2; DNA: TGTGCCAGCAGTGAAGCGCGGGATGCGCAGTATTTT; CDR3: CASSEARDAQYF
size: few; J: TRBJ2-3; D: TRBD2; length: 16; V: TRBV19; DNA: TGTGCCAGTAGTCCAAGACTAGCGGGAAGCACAGATACGCAGTATTTT; CDR3: CASSPRLAGSTDTQYF
size: .; J: TRBJ2-5; D: .; length: 13; V: TRBV28; DNA: TGTGCCAGCAGAAAAGGACACGAAGAGACCCAGTACTTC; CDR3: CASRKGHEETQYF
size: .; J: TRBJ2-2; D: .; length: 13; V: TRBV29-1; DNA: TGCAGTATCTGGGGACCCTCGTCCGGGGAGCTGTTTTTT; CDR3: CSIWGPSSGELFF
size: .; J: TRBJ2-2; D: .; length: 12; V: TRBV28; DNA: TGTGCCAGCAGCACCCAATCCTGGGAGCTGTTTTTT; CDR3: CASSTQSWELFF